The 8 T cell receptor beta chains in this list originate from one sample, sequenced in a study of T cells after yellow fever vaccination. TCRdb independently ran MiXCR on the 5' RACE reads; one entry per CDR3 protein. The sample has 400,000 to 650,000 distinct CDR3 sequences, 21% seen once. Specimen: PBMCs, collected roughly 20 days after the first yellow fever vaccination. These receptors were collected from a man aged 18-30 years who received the YFV17D yellow fever vaccine.

The chain is built from TRBV4-1 and TRBJ2-3; possibly TRBD1 or TRBD2 for D (5 bases each). CDR3 size: 15 residues. The germline V and J ends were trimmed by 3 bases and 2 bases, with 12 bases remaining between them. Germline CDR1 reads MGHRA; CDR2 reads YSYEKL. The CDR3 DNA is TGCGCCAGCAGCCATTGGGACGCCGACACAGATACGCAGTATTTT. Amino acid sequence: CASSHWDADTDTQYF.

Written as DNA, the CDR3 is TGTGCCAGCAGCTTAGGGACAGGGAGCCAAGAGACCCAGTACTTC. Its protein product is CASSLGTGSQETQYF. V gene TRBV7-2 combines with J gene TRBJ2-5; 8 positions match TRBD1. Germline V gene data show CDR1 as SGHTA and CDR2 as FQGNSA. The CDR3 is 15 amino acids. V dropped 1 base and J dropped 1; count of bases not matched to a gene: 2.

Only a few counts were recorded for this clonotype. The V and J genes are TRBV11-2 and TRBJ2-1; 7 positions match TRBD2. Germline CDR1 is SGHAT and CDR2 is FQNNGV. The V segment lost 1 base and the J segment 4 bases; nucleotides outside the gene matches: 13. This CDR3 comprises 18 residues. The CDR3 region has the DNA TGTGCCAGCAGCTTAGGAGGGAGGGTTCCTCAAAGGTACAATGAGCAGTTCTTC. Its translation is CASSLGGRVPQRYNEQFF.

The chain combines TRBV6-2 or TRBV6-3 with TRBJ2-3; the D gene could be TRBD1 or TRBD2 (6 bases each). There are 14 residues in the CDR3. The ends were cut back, 4 bases at V and 2 bases at J, with 10 bases in the middle. CDR1 and CDR2 from the germline V gene are MNHEY and SVGEGT. The CDR3 sequence is CASSFGGLTDTQYF. The CDR3 DNA is TGTGCCAGCAGTTTCGGGGGCCTCACAGATACGCAGTATTTT.

The V call is TRBV7-2, the J call TRBJ2-1; the D gene could be TRBD1 or TRBD2 (7 bases each). Germline V gene lookup returns CDR1 SGHTA and CDR2 FQGNSA. CDR3 length: 15 residues. Trimming left V 7 bases short and J 3 bases short, with 16 bases between. The chain's CDR3 is CASTARGGIYNEQFF. CDR3 bases: TGTGCCAGCACCGCCAGGGGGGGAATCTACAATGAGCAGTTCTTC.

This chain joins TRBV4-3 and TRBJ1-6; D gene uncertain. The CDR3 runs 16 residues. The germline V gene has CDR1 LGHNA and CDR2 YSLEER. The V gene lost 1 base and the J gene lost 6 bases, with 13 bases spanning the gap. The CDR3 protein is CASSQVAGTINSPLHF. CDR3 bases: TGCGCCAGCAGCCAAGTCGCAGGAACTATTAATTCACCCCTCCACTTT.

The V call is TRBV5-4, the J call TRBJ1-2, with D possibly being TRBD1 (5 bases). The V and J ends lost 3 bases and 8 bases respectively, with 14 bases between them. The CDR3 covers 13 residues. Germline V gene sequence: CDR1 SGHNT, CDR2 YYREEE (reference sequence). The CDR3 reads CASSSQQESGYTF. The CDR3 DNA follows: TGTGCCAGCAGCTCGCAACAGGAGAGCGGCTACACCTTC. The full variable domain, rest sourced from reference TRBV5-4 and TRBJ1-2, is ETGVTQSPTHLIKTRGQQVTLRCSSQSGHNTVSWYQQALGQGPQFIFQYYREEENGRGNFPPRFSGLQFPNYSSELNVNALELDDSALYLCASSSQQESGYTFGSGTRLTVV.

The chain uses TRBV2 and TRBJ2-1; no reliable D call. Germline CDR1 and CDR2: SNHLY and FYNNEI. This CDR3 region has 14 residues. V was cut by 4 bases and J by 7 bases, with 14 bases left in between. This chain's CDR3 is CASSVTGQGNEQFF. CDR3 sequence (DNA): TGTGCCAGCAGTGTCACCGGTCAAGGGAATGAGCAGTTCTTC.